The 32 T cell receptor beta chains below come from one sample, sequenced in a study of T-cell reconstitution after alpha-beta-depleted transplantation in children. Molecular barcoding with unique molecular identifiers was used for the TCRbeta library. MiXCR, run by TCRdb on the PCR reads, gives a single entry per CDR3 protein. The sample comprises approximately 200,000 distinct CDR3 sequences, roughly 15% of which are singletons, and under 15% rests with the top ten. Sequenced material: PBMCs from the stem cell graft donor, taken from the stem cell graft. The receptor set was obtained from a human donor who donated a stem cell graft to a child with acute lymphoblastic leukemia.

In this sample, this clonotype turned up many times. V and J are TRBV12-3 or TRBV12-4 and TRBJ2-3; D may be TRBD1 (5 bases). The CDR3 consists of 14 residues. V lost 3 bases, J lost 3 bases, and 10 bases lay in between. The CDR3 bases are TGTGCCAGCAGTTTTCTAAGACAGACAGATACGCAGTATTTT. Translating it yields CASSFLRQTDTQYF.

Many counts were recorded for this clonotype. CDR3 in amino acids: CASSSRQGLDEKLFF. CDR3 nucleotide sequence: TGCGCCAGCAGCTCAAGACAGGGTTTGGATGAAAAACTGTTTTTT. The chain carries TRBV5-1 and TRBJ1-4, with TRBD1 matching 7 bases. Per the germline V gene, CDR1 is SGHRS and CDR2 is YFSETQ. With V trimmed by 3 bases and J by 6 bases, 8 bases remained unmatched. The CDR3 is made up of 15 amino acids. Full variable domain (rest looked up from reference TRBV5-1 and TRBJ1-4): KAGVTQTPRYLIKTRGQQVTLSCSPISGHRSVSWYQQTPGQGLQFLFEYFSETQRNKGNFPGRFSGRQFSNSRSEMNVSTLELGDSALYLCASSSRQGLDEKLFFGSGTQLSVL.

This clonotype was counted ten times or more. The chain carries TRBV5-1 and TRBJ1-2; D unresolved. The CDR3 totals 15 residues. V dropped 3 bases and J dropped 6 bases, with 18 bases sitting between them. Germline values: CDR1 SGHRS, CDR2 YFSETQ. The chain's CDR3 is CASSSLSSGRNGYTF. For the CDR3, the DNA is TGCGCCAGCAGCTCACTTTCGTCGGGGAGGAATGGCTACACCTTC.

In its sample, this clonotype was seen many times. The CDR3 sequence: CASSLVAGGHNEQFF. The CDR3, as DNA: TGTGCCAGCAGCTTAGTAGCGGGAGGTCACAATGAGCAGTTCTTC. The V gene is TRBV7-2, the J gene TRBJ2-1, with TRBD2 matching 10 bases. The CDR3 covers 15 residues. The germline gives CDR1 SGHTA, CDR2 FQGNSA. V lost 1 base, J lost 5 bases, and 2 bases stayed unmatched.

This clonotype was counted many times. V is TRBV20-1 and J is TRBJ1-5, with 8 bases that match TRBD1. The junction had 10 bases not matched to a gene; V was cut back by 5 bases and J by 7 bases. The CDR3 loop spans 14 amino acids. Per the germline V gene, CDR1 is DFQATT and CDR2 is SNEGSKA (reference sequence). The CDR3 protein is CSASRQGQWQPQHF. CDR3 coding DNA: TGCAGTGCTTCGCGACAGGGGCAGTGGCAGCCCCAGCATTTT.

This clonotype came up many times. The rearrangement uses TRBV5-6 and TRBJ2-3, with 7 bases matching TRBD2. This CDR3 is built from 15 residues. Germline-derived CDR1 and CDR2 are SGHDT and YYEEEE. With V trimmed by 2 bases and J by 9 bases, 12 bases remained unmatched. CDR3 nucleotides: TGTGCCAGCAGCTTTTTCATGGGAGGGCCAAGGACGCAGTATTTT. It yields the protein CASSFFMGGPRTQYF.

This clonotype appeared many times. J is TRBJ1-2 and V is TRBV5-1, with 7 bases aligning to TRBD1. Germline V gene lookup returns CDR1 SGHRS and CDR2 YFSETQ. The CDR3 contains 13 residues. Trimming at V came to 4 bases and at J to 5 bases, leaving 5 bases not matched to a gene. The CDR3 coding sequence is TGCGCCAGCAGCGTCGACAGGGTATATGGCTACACCTTC. The encoded protein is CASSVDRVYGYTF. Filled out from reference TRBV5-1 and TRBJ1-2, the complete variable domain reads KAGVTQTPRYLIKTRGQQVTLSCSPISGHRSVSWYQQTPGQGLQFLFEYFSETQRNKGNFPGRFSGRQFSNSRSEMNVSTLELGDSALYLCASSVDRVYGYTFGSGTRLTVV.

To note about this clonotype: With a much larger clone just one base away, this may be a read error. CDR3 coding DNA: TGCGCCCGCAGCTTGGACAGGGAAGGGGAGACCCAGTACTTC. This translates into CARSLDREGETQYF. The chain employs TRBV5-1 and TRBJ2-5, with 8 bases fitting TRBD1. The CDR3 extends over 14 amino acids. Germline V lookup: CDR1 SGHRS, CDR2 YFSETQ.

Comment on this clonotype: This sequence may be a read error, since a much larger clone differs from it by one base. The chain is built from TRBV20-1 and TRBJ1-2; perhaps TRBD1 as D (6 bases). The germline V gene has CDR1 DFQATT and CDR2 SNEGSKA (reference sequence). The CDR3 consists of 13 residues. In nucleotides, the CDR3 is TGCAGTGCCGCACAGGGCCGCGGCTATGGCGACACCTTC. Amino acid sequence: CSAAQGRGYGDTF.

This chain links TRBV12-3 or TRBV12-4 with TRBJ1-2, with D unresolved. Trimming took 1 base from V and 8 from J, leaving 11 bases between them. The CDR3 covers 13 residues. In DNA, the CDR3 is TGTGCCAGCAGTTTAGGTCCCGAAAGAGGCTACACCTTC. As protein: CASSLGPERGYTF.

This clonotype was recorded many times. This chain joins TRBV5-1 and TRBJ2-2, with 8 nucleotides matching TRBD1. This CDR3 spans 15 amino acids. CDR1 SGHRS and CDR2 YFSETQ come from the germline V gene. Trimming removed 0 bases from V and 4 bases from J; junction bases left unmatched: 2. This chain's CDR3 is CASSLAQGATGELFF. CDR3 in DNA: TGCGCCAGCAGCTTGGCGCAGGGGGCCACCGGGGAGCTGTTTTTT.

This clonotype was seen only a few times. The rearrangement uses TRBV2 and TRBJ2-5; no reliable D call. The CDR3 sequence is 13 residues long. Germline V gene lookup returns CDR1 SNHLY and CDR2 FYNNEI. V was trimmed by 4 bases and J by 1 base, leaving 7 bases between them. In DNA form, the CDR3 reads TGTGCCAGCAGTGCGGGTGCCCAAGAGACCCAGTACTTC. This encodes CASSAGAQETQYF.

This clonotype occurred many times. The chain joins TRBV13 to TRBJ2-5; D unclear. CDR1 is PRHDT and CDR2 is FYEKMQ in the germline V gene (reference sequence). The CDR3 sequence is 16 residues long. V was clipped by 6 bases and J by 3 bases, with 20 bases between them. The CDR3 nucleotides read TGTGCCAGCAGTCCAGCACGGTTGACCCGTAAAGAGACCCAGTACTTC. Its translation: CASSPARLTRKETQYF.

This clonotype has at least ten counts. A junction boundary mismatches the germline segment, possibly from a read error. The genes are TRBV7-9 and TRBJ1-5; D might be TRBD1 (5 bases). The CDR3 is 11 residues long. Germline V CDR1 and CDR2: SEHNR, FQNEAQ (reference sequence). CDR3 amino acids: CASSLGQLQHF. CDR3 bases: TGTGCCAGCAGCTTAGGACAGCTCCAGCATTTT.

This clonotype was observed many times. One end of the junction fails to match germline, which may point to a read error. This rearrangement joins TRBV5-1 to TRBJ2-3; D gene uncertain. Germline values: CDR1 SGHRS, CDR2 YFSETQ. CDR3 length equals 12 residues. As DNA, the CDR3 is TGTGCCAGCAGCTTAAGAACAGATACGCAGTATTTT. This codes for CASSLRTDTQYF.

The sample holds many counts of this clonotype. The chain carries TRBV5-6 and TRBJ1-5; D is unclear. V was shortened by 0 bases and J by 10 bases, with 14 bases between the two germline ends. Germline V gene data show CDR1 as SGHDT and CDR2 as YYEEEE. The CDR3 is 14 amino acids. CDR3 region: CASSLGPDLRPQHF. The CDR3 DNA sequence: TGTGCCAGCAGCTTGGGTCCTGATTTAAGACCCCAGCATTTT.

CDR3 DNA sequence: TGCGCCAGCAGCCAACCGGATAGACAGGGTGAGACCCAGTACTTC. Translation: CASSQPDRQGETQYF. The rearrangement links TRBV4-1 to TRBJ2-5, with 7 nucleotides matching TRBD1. The CDR3 totals 15 residues. V shed 2 bases, J shed 5 bases, and the junction held 8 bases outside the gene matches. Germline V gene lookup returns CDR1 MGHRA and CDR2 YSYEKL.

This clonotype has at least ten counts. The chain links TRBV6-5 to TRBJ2-1; 7 bases match TRBD2. Trimming at V came to 2 bases and at J to 4 bases, leaving 5 bases not matched to a gene. There are 15 residues in the CDR3. CDR1 and CDR2 from the germline V gene are MNHEY and SVGAGI. DNA for the CDR3: TGTGCCAGCAGTTACGTGGCTAGCGGTTACAATGAGCAGTTCTTC. Amino acid sequence: CASSYVASGYNEQFF.

The rearrangement uses TRBV7-8 and TRBJ2-5; TRBD2 matches 10 bases. The CDR3 length is 15 residues. CDR1 and CDR2 from the germline V gene are SGHVS and FQNEAQ. The V and J ends lost 1 base and 2 bases, in that order; junction bases with no gene match: 1. The CDR3 region has the DNA TGTGCCAGCAGCTTAGTAGCGGGAGGTCAAGAGACCCAGTACTTC. Amino acid sequence: CASSLVAGGQETQYF.

This clonotype was picked up many times. The chain employs TRBV5-5 and TRBJ2-1, with 10 bases matching TRBD2. CDR3 size: 15 residues. Germline-derived CDR1 and CDR2 are SGHKS and YYEKEE (reference sequence). V lost 4 bases to trimming and J lost 7 bases; unmatched junction nucleotides: 8. CDR3 bases: TGTGCCAGCAGCCCAACTAGCGGGATGGGGAATGAGCAGTTCTTC. Translated, it gives CASSPTSGMGNEQFF.

The rearrangement joins TRBV4-2 to TRBJ2-5, with TRBD2 identical over 10 bases. The CDR3 sequence is 16 residues long. Germline CDR1 and CDR2: LGHNA and YNFKEQ. The V segment lost 4 bases and the J segment 5 bases; nucleotides outside the gene matches: 10. The CDR3 region is CASSPGLAGAWETQYF. DNA for the CDR3: TGTGCCAGCAGCCCGGGGCTAGCGGGAGCTTGGGAGACCCAGTACTTC.

The V gene is TRBV12-3 or TRBV12-4, the J gene TRBJ2-6; a weak D match, TRBD1 (6 bases). The CDR3 loop spans 14 amino acids. V was cut by 6 bases and J by 3 bases, with 9 bases left in between. CDR3 DNA: TGTGCCAGCAGCCCAGGGGATGGGGCCAACGTCCTGACTTTC. It specifies CASSPGDGANVLTF.

This clonotype turned up a few times. V usage is TRBV3-1 and J usage is TRBJ2-1; either TRBD1 or TRBD2 may supply D (5 bases each). Germline V gene data show CDR1 as LGHDT and CDR2 as YNNKEL (reference sequence). The V and J ends lost 4 bases and 6 bases respectively, with 13 bases between them. The CDR3 consists of 14 residues. CDR3 sequence (DNA): TGTGCCAGCAGCCGCCTCCCCGGGGCCAATGAGCAGTTCTTC. This sequence encodes CASSRLPGANEQFF.

This clonotype was recorded at least ten times. The chain carries TRBV5-1 and TRBJ2-5; possibly TRBD1 for D (5 bases). Germline V gene data show CDR1 as SGHRS and CDR2 as YFSETQ. Trimming removed 4 bases at V and 2 bases at J, with 12 bases between. The CDR3 has 14 residues. The CDR3 loop is CASSPRQNQETQYF. The DNA for the CDR3 is TGCGCCAGCAGCCCTCGACAGAATCAAGAGACCCAGTACTTC.

This clonotype came up many times. V and J are TRBV20-1 and TRBJ2-7; TRBD2 agrees at 7 bases. The CDR3 length is 15 residues. Germline V gene sequence: CDR1 DFQATT, CDR2 SNEGSKA (reference sequence). V gave up 5 bases and J gave up 4 bases; unmatched junction bases: 14. As DNA, the CDR3 is TGCAGTGCTGGCGGACTAGGCGGAGAACGGTACGAGCAGTACTTC. The encoded protein is CSAGGLGGERYEQYF.

The genes are TRBV12-3 or TRBV12-4 and TRBJ2-5; 7 bases align to TRBD2. V dropped 6 bases and J dropped 5; count of bases not matched to a gene: 18. This CDR3 contains 17 residues. DNA of the CDR3: TGTGCCAGCAGCCATGGGGGGACTACCGGGAAACACGAGACCCAGTACTTC. The encoded protein is CASSHGGTTGKHETQYF.

Only a few counts were recorded for this clonotype. The chain combines TRBV20-1 with TRBJ1-1; 9 bases line up with TRBD1. Germline CDR1 is DFQATT and CDR2 is SNEGSKA (reference sequence). The CDR3 has 14 amino acids. Unmatched junction bases numbered 11, after V lost 5 bases and J lost 7 bases. CDR3 protein: CSAVPRDRVNEAFF. The CDR3 bases are TGCAGTGCTGTCCCCCGGGACAGGGTTAATGAAGCTTTCTTT.

V is TRBV11-3 and J is TRBJ1-2; no clear D gene. Germline V gene data show CDR1 as SGHNT and CDR2 as YENEEA. The CDR3 is made up of 13 amino acids. Trimming left V 7 bases short and J 6 bases short, with 15 bases between. For the CDR3, the DNA is TGTGCCAGCACCAAATCACATGGAGATGGCTACACCTTC. This translates into CASTKSHGDGYTF.

This clonotype was detected many times. The chain has TRBV12-3 or TRBV12-4 and TRBJ2-7; TRBD1 aligns across 9 bases. The CDR3 consists of 14 residues. J was trimmed by 5 bases and V by 4 bases; bases with no gene match: 6. CDR3 DNA: TGTGCCAGCAGTTCCCTGGACAGGGGTGACGAGCAGTACTTC. Encoded protein: CASSSLDRGDEQYF.

This clonotype was picked up a small number of times. The rearrangement joins TRBV12-3 or TRBV12-4 to TRBJ2-1; TRBD2 aligns across 13 bases. The CDR3 is made up of 15 amino acids. The junction had 7 bases not matched to a gene; V was cut back by 6 bases and J by 8 bases. Here the CDR3 DNA reads TGTGCCAGCAGCCCGGGACTAGCGGGGAGATATGAGCAGTTCTTC. This encodes CASSPGLAGRYEQFF.

This clonotype came up many times. CDR3 sequence: CASSHPPGRLLSGSYEQYF. The CDR3 nucleotides are TGCGCCAGCAGCCACCCCCCGGGACGCCTCTTGAGCGGGTCCTACGAGCAGTACTTC. V usage is TRBV4-1 and J usage is TRBJ2-7, with a possible D match to TRBD2 (6 bases). This CDR3 contains 19 residues. The V end was cut by 3 bases, the J end by 1 base, with 25 bases between. CDR1 MGHRA and CDR2 YSYEKL come from the germline V gene.

This clonotype was seen at least ten times. The V and J genes are TRBV14 and TRBJ2-4, with TRBD2 identical over 11 bases. V gave up 1 base and J gave up 1 base; unmatched junction bases: 12. Per germline, CDR1 SGHDN and CDR2 FVKESK. This CDR3 spans 20 amino acids. CDR3 region: CASSQGPTSGGMGAKNIQYF. CDR3 DNA sequence: TGTGCCAGCAGCCAAGGTCCCACTAGCGGGGGAATGGGGGCCAAAAACATTCAGTACTTC.